These 17 T cell receptor beta chains were sequenced from one sample in a study of blood T cell repertoires in COVID-19. Produced via immunoSEQ multiplex PCR; TCRdb's table is partial and in-frame only. The sample has under 350,000 clones; 90% are singletons. The sample was PBMCs or T cells enriched from blood (not recorded which). The receptor source for this set is a man aged 60-69 years who had recovered from COVID-19.

This chain joins TRBV6-5 and TRBJ2-7; D perhaps matches TRBD1 (5 bases). Germline assignment: CDR1 MNHEY and CDR2 SVGAGI. The germline V and J ends were trimmed by 0 bases and 4 bases, with 10 bases remaining between them. The CDR3 has 14 amino acids. The CDR3 nucleotides are TGTGCCAGCAGTTACTCGCCGGACATGTACGAGCAGTACTTC. It specifies CASSYSPDMYEQYF.

This rearrangement joins TRBV4-1 to TRBJ2-1; 11 bases line up with TRBD1. Trimming at V came to 5 bases and at J to 11 bases, leaving 5 bases not matched to a gene. In germline, CDR1 is MGHRA, CDR2 YSYEKL. This CDR3 has 13 residues. This CDR3 is CASSGTGGLQQFF. The CDR3 DNA follows: TGCGCCAGCAGCGGGACAGGGGGGTTGCAGCAGTTCTTC.

The V gene is TRBV5-1, the J gene TRBJ2-1, with 10 bases identical to TRBD2. The length of the CDR3 is 14 residues. Per the germline V gene, CDR1 is SGHRS and CDR2 is YFSETQ. The J segment lost 5 bases and the V segment lost 4 bases, leaving 3 bases of the junction unmatched. CDR3 DNA sequence: TGCGCCAGCAGCAAGGGACTAGCGAACAATGAGCAGTTCTTC. Translated: CASSKGLANNEQFF.

In DNA, the CDR3 is TGTGCCAGCAGCTTAATGGGACAGCGCCAAGAGACCCAGTACTTC. Protein: CASSLMGQRQETQYF. The chain combines TRBV7-6 with TRBJ2-5; 7 nucleotides match TRBD1. The V and J ends lost 2 bases and 1 base, in that order; junction bases with no gene match: 4. Germline V gene lookup returns CDR1 SGHVS and CDR2 FNYEAQ. The length of the CDR3 is 15 residues.

The V call is TRBV6-2 or TRBV6-3, the J call TRBJ1-4, with 7 bases fitting TRBD1. Unmatched junction bases numbered 13, after V lost 5 bases and J lost 4 bases. The CDR3 totals 17 residues. Germline V CDR1 and CDR2: MNHEY, SVGEGT. The CDR3 DNA follows: TGTGCCAGCAGTACGTGGACAGGCCCGGCAAGTAATGAAAAACTGTTTTTT. It codes for CASSTWTGPASNEKLFF.

The chain recombines TRBV4-2 with TRBJ2-2; D is ambiguous. The CDR3 length is 15 residues. From germline, CDR1 is LGHNA and CDR2 YNFKEQ. Trimming cost V 5 bases and J 6 bases, with 16 bases left between them. In nucleotides, the CDR3 is TGTGCCAGCAGCAAGTCCCTAAAGTTAGCCGGGGAGCTGTTTTTT. Encoded protein: CASSKSLKLAGELFF.

The chain combines TRBV5-1 with TRBJ2-5, with D maybe TRBD2 (6 bases). The CDR3 has 14 amino acids. CDR1 is SGHRS and CDR2 is YFSETQ in the germline V gene. V lost 7 bases to trimming and J lost 4 bases, with 17 bases between them. The DNA of the CDR3 is TGCGCCAGCCGGGGGACCTTCTCGCGAGAGACCCAGTACTTC. This codes for CASRGTFSRETQYF.

The chain uses TRBV29-1 and TRBJ2-1; 7 bases are a match to TRBD2. CDR3 length equals 18 residues. V shed 4 bases and J 1 base; nucleotides not matched to a gene: 16. Looked up from germline, CDR1 is SQVTM and CDR2 is ANQGSEA. The DNA of the CDR3 is TGCAGCGTTGGCGGTGAAGAGACCCTAGCGGCATCCTACAATGAGCAGTTCTTC. Translating it yields CSVGGEETLAASYNEQFF.

This clone was seen only a few times. The V gene is TRBV5-1, the J gene TRBJ2-7; TRBD2 matches 7 bases. The length of the CDR3 is 15 residues. Germline trimming cut 1 base from V and 0 bases from J; bases unmatched to any gene: 4. CDR1 is SGHRS and CDR2 is YFSETQ in the germline V gene. The CDR3 loop reads CASSLFGGSSYEQYF. As DNA, the CDR3 is TGCGCCAGCAGCTTGTTCGGGGGGAGCTCCTACGAGCAGTACTTC.

The V gene is TRBV27, the J gene TRBJ1-1; no clear D gene. Germline V lookup: CDR1 MNHEY, CDR2 SMNVEV (reference sequence). The CDR3 is 13 amino acids. The V end was cut by 3 bases, the J end by 2 bases, with 7 bases between. CDR3: CASSFWSNTEAFF. DNA for the CDR3: TGTGCCAGCAGTTTCTGGAGTAACACTGAAGCTTTCTTT.

V usage is TRBV27 and J usage is TRBJ2-7; D call uncertain. V lost 0 bases to trimming and J lost 2 bases, with 11 bases between them. Germline lookup yields CDR1 MNHEY and CDR2 SMNVEV (reference sequence). This CDR3 comprises 15 residues. The CDR3 here is CASSLSGPFAYEQYF. The CDR3 DNA follows: TGTGCCAGCAGTTTATCGGGCCCTTTCGCCTACGAGCAGTACTTC.

This clone came up a few times. The J gene is TRBJ1-6, the V gene TRBV5-6, with no clear D. From germline, CDR1 is SGHDT and CDR2 YYEEEE. The CDR3 spans 18 residues. Between the trimmed V and J ends, which lost 3 bases and 0 bases, there was a span of 16 bases. The CDR3 is CASSYNIRGSSYNSPLHF. CDR3 coding DNA: TGTGCCAGCAGCTATAACATAAGAGGGAGCTCCTATAATTCACCCCTCCACTTT.

The chain employs TRBV19 and TRBJ1-1, with D perhaps matching TRBD1 (5 bases). Deletions cut 5 bases from V and 6 bases from J, with 16 bases between. This CDR3 is built from 14 residues. The germline V gene encodes CDR1 LNHDA and CDR2 SQIVND (reference sequence). The CDR3 nucleotides are TGTGCCAGTAGTCAATGGGGGGGAATTCCTGAAGCTTTCTTT. Its translation is CASSQWGGIPEAFF.

The chain couples TRBV5-6 to TRBJ1-2; D gene ambiguous. V lost 1 base to trimming and J lost 3 bases, with 13 bases between them. The CDR3 has 15 residues. CDR1 and CDR2 from the germline V gene are SGHDT and YYEEEE. DNA for the CDR3: TGTGCCAGCAGCTTGTTGGGCAGGCCCGACTATGGCTACACCTTC. Encoded protein: CASSLLGRPDYGYTF.

This clone was seen a handful of times. The gene calls are TRBV6-1 and TRBJ2-2; D unresolved. The CDR3 contains 15 residues. V was shortened by 1 base and J by 0 bases, with 6 bases between the two germline ends. The germline CDR1 and CDR2 sequences are MNHNS and SASEGT. The CDR3 loop is CASSEVAANTGELFF. Written as DNA, the CDR3 is TGTGCCAGCAGTGAAGTGGCAGCGAACACCGGGGAGCTGTTTTTT.

The gene calls are TRBV3-1 (or the pseudogene TRBV3-2) and TRBJ1-5, with D possibly TRBD1 on 6 matching bases. The V and J ends lost 2 bases and 6 bases respectively, with 14 bases between them. The CDR3 spans 15 residues. Germline-derived CDR1 and CDR2 are LGHDT and YNNKEL (reference sequence). The CDR3 protein is CASSQQGLGGQPQHF. For the CDR3, the DNA is TGTGCCAGCAGCCAACAGGGGTTAGGGGGTCAGCCCCAGCATTTT.

J is TRBJ2-7 and V is TRBV7-3, with 7 bases matching TRBD1. This CDR3 contains 15 residues. Germline V gene lookup returns CDR1 SGHTA and CDR2 FQGTGA. J lost 6 bases, V lost 5 bases, and 13 bases had no gene match. This CDR3 is CASSPTRLTGAEQYF. CDR3 DNA sequence: TGTGCCAGCAGCCCCACCCGCTTAACAGGGGCCGAGCAGTACTTC.